A single sample is the source of the 28 T cell receptor beta chains below, sequenced in a study of blood T cell repertoires in COVID-19. Profiling relied on immunoSEQ multiplex PCR, and the TCRdb table lists in-frame clones only, not all of them. Of about 140,000 clones listed, about 83% are singletons. Sequencing used peripheral blood. These TCRs come from a human donor in a cohort sampled during active COVID-19.

The chain links TRBV19 to TRBJ1-6; 8 positions agree with TRBD1. Germline V CDR1 and CDR2: LNHDA, SQIVND (reference sequence). This CDR3 comprises 16 residues. The J segment lost 2 bases and the V segment lost 6 bases, leaving 6 bases of the junction unmatched. The CDR3: CASSSRGPTYNSPLHF. The CDR3 bases are TGTGCCAGTAGCTCCAGGGGGCCGACCTATAATTCACCCCTCCACTTT. Based on the CDR3 plus reference TRBV19 and TRBJ1-6, the full variable domain is DGGITQSPKYLFRKEGQNVTLSCEQNLNHDAMYWYRQDPGQGLRLIYYSQIVNDFQKGDIAEGYSVSREKKESFPLTVTSAQKNPTAFYLCASSSRGPTYNSPLHFGNGTRLTVT.

V gene TRBV5-1 combines with J gene TRBJ2-2, with TRBD2 matching 10 bases. Trimming cost V 4 bases and J 5 bases; bases outside gene matches: 5. CDR3 length equals 15 residues. The germline V gene has CDR1 SGHRS and CDR2 YFSETQ. The DNA of the CDR3 is TGCGCCAGCAGCATAGATAGCGGGAGGACCGGGGAGCTGTTTTTT. Translated: CASSIDSGRTGELFF. Full variable domain (rest looked up from reference TRBV5-1 and TRBJ2-2): KAGVTQTPRYLIKTRGQQVTLSCSPISGHRSVSWYQQTPGQGLQFLFEYFSETQRNKGNFPGRFSGRQFSNSRSEMNVSTLELGDSALYLCASSIDSGRTGELFFGEGSRLTVL.

The table lists this clone with many counts. V and J are TRBV24-1 and TRBJ2-7, with D possibly matching TRBD2 (6 bases). The ends were cut back, 2 bases at V and 0 bases at J, with 16 bases in the middle. Per the germline V gene, CDR1 is KGHDR and CDR2 is SFDVKD. The CDR3 length is 17 residues. The CDR3 spells CATSDSGDPGISYEQYF. The CDR3 nucleotides are TGTGCCACCAGTGATTCGGGGGACCCGGGGATCTCCTACGAGCAGTACTTC.

The CDR3 reads CASRRADSLTEAFF. CDR3 in DNA: TGTGCCAGCAGACGAGCTGACAGTCTTACTGAAGCTTTCTTT. V and J are TRBV6-5 and TRBJ1-1; a possible D gene is TRBD1 (5 bases). CDR1 MNHEY and CDR2 SVGAGI come from the germline V gene. Trimming shortened V by 6 bases and J by 5 bases, and 16 bases separated the two germline ends. The CDR3 totals 14 residues.

The V and J genes are TRBV14 and TRBJ2-7; TRBD2 might be the D (5 bases). There are 14 residues in the CDR3. Trimming cost V 4 bases and J 2 bases, with 12 bases left between them. Germline CDR1 SGHDN, CDR2 FVKESK. The CDR3 bases are TGTGCCAGCAGCCCCCTGGGAGCGACCTACGAGCAGTACTTC. Residues: CASSPLGATYEQYF.

The chain joins TRBV30 to TRBJ2-3, with a tentative D call TRBD1 (6 bases). Between the trimmed V and J ends, which lost 7 bases and 2 bases, there was a span of 10 bases. Germline V CDR1 and CDR2: GTSNPN, SVGIG (reference sequence). CDR3 length equals 12 residues. DNA of the CDR3: TGTGCCTCCGACAGGTTCACAGATACGCAGTATTTT. Protein product: CASDRFTDTQYF. Full variable domain (missing parts from reference TRBV30 and TRBJ2-3): SQTIHQWPATLVQPVGSPLSLECTVEGTSNPNLYWYRQAAGRGLQLLFYSVGIGQISSEVPQNLSASRPQDRQFILSSKKLLLSDSGFYLCASDRFTDTQYFGPGTRLTVL.

A word on this clone: A junction end diverges from the germline sequence, so it may reflect a read error. V gene TRBV6-5 combines with J gene TRBJ2-1, with a possible D match to TRBD2 (6 bases). The germline V gene has CDR1 MNHEY and CDR2 SVGAGI. The CDR3 is 15 residues long. The CDR3 sequence: CASNTRDSSFNEQFF. CDR3 nucleotide sequence: TGTGCCAGCAATACCCGGGACTCCTCCTTCAATGAGCAGTTCTTC.

J is TRBJ1-2 and V is TRBV12-3 or TRBV12-4; the D gene is possibly TRBD1 (6 bases). The germline V and J ends were trimmed by 7 bases and 8 bases, with 14 bases remaining between them. This CDR3 region has 12 residues. The CDR3 reads CASTLQGTGYTF. The CDR3 region has the DNA TGTGCCAGCACTCTCCAGGGGACGGGCTACACCTTC.

This chain uses TRBV19 with TRBJ1-2; no clear D gene. V was shortened by 4 bases and J by 0 bases, with 15 bases between the two germline ends. The CDR3 has 16 amino acids. Germline V CDR1 and CDR2: LNHDA, SQIVND (reference sequence). CDR3: CASSRIAGRTNYGYTF. The CDR3 DNA is TGTGCCAGTAGTAGGATTGCGGGCAGGACTAACTATGGCTACACCTTC.

CDR3 in DNA: TGTGCCAGCAGCCATAACACAGGGCTCTATGGCTACACCTTC. Residues: CASSHNTGLYGYTF. This chain joins TRBV14 and TRBJ1-2; D possibly corresponds to TRBD1 (6 bases). Germline V gene data show CDR1 as SGHDN and CDR2 as FVKESK. The CDR3 runs 14 residues. With 3 bases removed from V and 4 bases from J, the gap between germline ends came to 12 bases.

The sample holds one count of this clone. J is TRBJ2-2 and V is TRBV27; 7 bases align to TRBD2. The CDR3 has 16 amino acids. Trimming cost V 3 bases and J 2 bases; bases outside gene matches: 6. CDR1 MNHEY and CDR2 SMNVEV come from the germline V gene (reference sequence). CDR3 residues: CASSFVGLPNTGELFF. CDR3 sequence (DNA): TGTGCCAGCAGTTTCGTGGGACTACCCAACACCGGGGAGCTGTTTTTT.

This chain uses TRBV9 with TRBJ1-2, with 8 bases identical to TRBD1. The germline CDR1 and CDR2 sequences are SGDLS and YYNGEE. This CDR3 spans 15 amino acids. V lost 4 bases, J lost 6 bases, and 11 bases stayed unmatched. CDR3 in DNA: TGTGCCAGCAGCCTACAAGGACAGGGCATTAATGGCTACACCTTC. Translation gives CASSLQGQGINGYTF.

The chain has TRBV6-1 and TRBJ2-1; tentative D call: TRBD2 (6 bases). V was shortened by 4 bases and J by 3 bases, with 16 bases between the two germline ends. CDR1 is MNHNS, CDR2 SASEGT, per germline. This CDR3 region has 16 residues. The CDR3 DNA reads TGTGCCAGCAGTGCAGAGGTGCTAGCGAACTACAATGAGCAGTTCTTC. Translating gives CASSAEVLANYNEQFF.

The chain recombines TRBV7-9 with TRBJ2-7, with unresolved D. Deletions cut 2 bases from V and 6 bases from J, with 11 bases between. The germline V gene has CDR1 SEHNR and CDR2 FQNEAQ (reference sequence). This CDR3 is 13 amino acids long. The CDR3 here is CASSLSVLFEQYF. The CDR3, as DNA: TGTGCCAGCAGCTTATCAGTGTTGTTCGAGCAGTACTTC.

The chain uses TRBV6-6 and TRBJ1-1; D uncertain. The CDR3 has 13 amino acids. The V end was cut by 10 bases, the J end by 4 bases, with 16 bases between. CDR1 is MNHNY and CDR2 is SVGAGI in the germline V gene (reference sequence). CDR3 amino acids: CATTALGSTEAFF. The CDR3 nucleotides are TGTGCCACCACTGCCCTCGGGTCCACTGAAGCTTTCTTT.

This sequence joins TRBV7-2 and TRBJ1-5, with a weak D call TRBD1 (6 bases). The CDR3 is 14 residues long. V was trimmed by 5 bases and J by 0 bases, leaving 8 bases between them. Germline values: CDR1 SGHTA, CDR2 FQGNSA. The chain's CDR3 is CASSLQGSNQPQHF. The CDR3 nucleotides read TGTGCCAGCAGCCTACAGGGTAGCAATCAGCCCCAGCATTTT.

This chain connects TRBV6-5 to TRBJ1-4; 8 bases match TRBD1. Germline CDR1 is MNHEY and CDR2 is SVGAGI. V shed 11 bases, J shed 8 bases, and the junction held 10 bases outside the gene matches. The CDR3 is 13 amino acids. The chain's CDR3 is CAVTIRGQEKLFF. As DNA, the CDR3 is TGTGCCGTAACCATCAGGGGGCAAGAAAAACTGTTTTTT.

V is TRBV24-1 and J is TRBJ2-3; 7 positions agree with TRBD2. The V segment lost 4 bases and the J segment 0 bases; nucleotides outside the gene matches: 6. This CDR3 is 16 amino acids long. Germline CDR1 is KGHDR and CDR2 is SFDVKD. In DNA, the CDR3 is TGTGCCACCAGTGACTCTAGCGGAAAGAGCACAGATACGCAGTATTTT. It specifies CATSDSSGKSTDTQYF.

The chain employs TRBV21-1 and TRBJ2-7; the table's D call of TRBD1 was not tested on the DNA. TRBV21-1 is assigned pseudogene status. CDR3 length equals 12 residues. The CDR3 loop is CASSKPRREQYF. CDR3 nucleotides: TGTGCCAGCAGCAAACCCAGGCGCGAGCAGTACTTC.

V is TRBV5-1 and J is TRBJ2-3; 13 positions agree with TRBD2. Per the germline V gene, CDR1 is SGHRS and CDR2 is YFSETQ. V gave up 6 bases and J gave up 5 bases; unmatched junction bases: 15. There are 18 residues in the CDR3. CDR3 protein: CASTSHRTSGSGLDTQYF. CDR3 coding DNA: TGCGCCAGCACCTCCCACAGGACTAGCGGGAGCGGGCTAGATACGCAGTATTTT.

V gene TRBV2 combines with J gene TRBJ2-4; D is unclear. Trimming took off 2 bases at V and 2 bases at J, with 13 bases between the two ends. CDR1 and CDR2 from the germline V gene are SNHLY and FYNNEI. The CDR3 is 16 residues long. As DNA, the CDR3 is TGTGCCAGCAGTGAACGGGTTTCGAAGCCCAAAAACATTCAGTACTTC. Translation gives CASSERVSKPKNIQYF. Based on the CDR3 plus reference TRBV2 and TRBJ2-4, the full variable domain is EPEVTQTPSHQVTQMGQEVILRCVPISNHLYFYWYRQILGQKVEFLVSFYNNEISEKSEIFDDQFSVERPDGSNFTLKIRSTKLEDSAMYFCASSERVSKPKNIQYFGAGTRLSVL.

The chain carries TRBV11-2 and TRBJ2-1; a possible D gene is TRBD2 (5 bases). This CDR3 has 16 amino acids. Trimming stripped 1 base from V and 3 bases from J, with 13 bases between. CDR1 is SGHAT and CDR2 is FQNNGV in the germline V gene. The CDR3 nucleotides are TGTGCCAGCAGCTTAGTGTGGGCGGGTGTCTACAATGAGCAGTTCTTC. Translation gives CASSLVWAGVYNEQFF.

The chain couples TRBV5-6 to TRBJ1-1, with D unresolved. The CDR3 contains 15 residues. V lost 3 bases and J lost 1, with 13 bases in between. Germline CDR1 and CDR2: SGHDT and YYEEEE. The CDR3 is CASSWTGRENTEAFF. The CDR3 region has the DNA TGTGCCAGCAGCTGGACTGGACGGGAGAACACTGAAGCTTTCTTT.

The chain is built from TRBV7-2 and TRBJ1-1; maybe TRBD1 (5 bases). This CDR3 is 13 amino acids long. With 5 bases removed from V and 5 bases from J, the gap between germline ends came to 12 bases. CDR1 and CDR2 (germline): SGHTA, FQGNSA. As DNA, the CDR3 is TGTGCCAGCAGCCCTCAGGGAGGGACTGAAGCTTTCTTT. It yields the protein CASSPQGGTEAFF.

The chain links TRBV19 to TRBJ1-4; 8 nucleotides align to TRBD1. Trimming took 4 bases from V and 5 from J; bases not matched to a gene: 12. CDR1 and CDR2 from the germline V gene are LNHDA and SQIVND (reference sequence). This CDR3 spans 17 amino acids. This CDR3 is CASSTPGRGLSNEKLFF. The CDR3 bases are TGTGCCAGTAGTACCCCTGGCAGGGGGCTTTCGAATGAAAAACTGTTTTTT.

The chain uses TRBV4-1 and TRBJ1-3; TRBD1 agrees at 7 bases. V trimming: 2 bases; J trimming: 8 bases; junction bases outside the gene matches: 9. Germline CDR1 and CDR2: MGHRA and YSYEKL. The CDR3 sequence is 15 residues long. The CDR3: CASSQLTGEAHTIYF. As DNA, the CDR3 is TGCGCCAGCAGCCAATTAACAGGGGAGGCTCACACCATATATTTT.

Here the CDR3 reads CASQGLRRQETQYF. CDR3 nucleotides: TGTGCCAGTCAGGGACTTCGGAGACAAGAGACCCAGTACTTC. This sequence joins TRBV28 and TRBJ2-5; D is possibly TRBD2 (6 bases). Germline CDR1 reads MDHEN; CDR2 reads SYDVKM. The V end was cut by 9 bases, the J end by 2 bases, with 16 bases between. The CDR3 is 14 residues long.

This rearrangement joins TRBV30 to TRBJ1-4; TRBD1 matches 7 bases. The CDR3 is 14 residues long. CDR1 GTSNPN and CDR2 SVGIG come from the germline V gene (reference sequence). Trimming cost V 3 bases and J 0 bases; bases outside gene matches: 1. CDR3 amino acids: CAWSQGATNEKLFF. The CDR3 DNA reads as TGTGCCTGGAGCCAGGGGGCAACTAATGAAAAACTGTTTTTT.